The clone carrying this T cell receptor (beta chain) was picked up a small number of times. The antigen is not known. The germline V gene has CDR1 MNHEY and CDR2 SVGAGI. V lost 2 bases, J lost 7 bases, and 7 bases lay in between. This CDR3 has 12 amino acids. The data were taken from a study of early T cells in non-severe SARS-CoV-2 infection. At the level of the study: Chains stayed unpaired after sequencing of bulk RNA from unsorted whole blood. The study's findings and limits: Private and CD4 specificities were missed by VDJdb matching, skewed to anti-spike CD8.

Individual cDNA molecules received unique molecular identifiers during library preparation. TCRdb independently ran MiXCR on the 5' RACE reads; one entry per CDR3 protein. The profile shows under 95,000 distinct CDR3 sequences, about 12% of them singletons. The sample was whole blood. The TCR comes from an adult who was a healthcare worker with PCR-confirmed SARS-CoV-2 infection or an uninfected control (not recorded which). This sequence joins TRBV6-5 and TRBJ2-3; D gene uncertain. In nucleotides, the CDR3 is TGTGCCAGCAGTTACGATCGGTATACGCAGTATTTT. Protein product: CASSYDRYTQYF.